The 3 T cell receptor beta chains presented below share a single source sample, sequenced in a study of T cells in women clearing cervical HPV infection. Using immunoSEQ multiplex PCR, the repertoire was profiled, and TCRdb retains in-frame clones only, with some absent. The table counts fewer than 40,000 clones; roughly 7% lies in the top ten. The sequenced sample consisted of blood buffy coat. Receptor source: a woman between 18 and 70 years old with a cervical HPV16 infection that either progressed to CIN3+ or cleared (not recorded which).

With respect to this clone: Read sequence stops 3 residues before the CDR3 end, and the germline J gene provides the missing end. This chain connects TRBV18 to TRBJ2-1; 7 positions match TRBD2. Germline CDR1 KGHSH, CDR2 LQKENI. This CDR3 is built from 18 residues. J lost 1 base, V lost 5 bases, and 14 bases had no gene match. CDR3 protein: CASSSLFSGLKSYNEQFF. CDR3 DNA, as far as it was read: TGTGCCAGCTCATCTTTATTCTCGGGACTAAAATCCTACAATGAG. The variable domain in full, with the rest retrieved from reference TRBV18 and TRBJ2-1, is NAGVMQNPRHLVRRRGQEARLRCSPMKGHSHVYWYRQLPEEGLKFMVYLQKENIIDESGMPKERFSAEFPKEGPSILRIQQVVRGDSAAYFCASSSLFSGLKSYNEQFFGPGTRLTVL.

As regards this clone: Sequencing ends 3 residues short of the CDR3 end; the germline J gene provides the rest. The chain carries TRBV7-3 and TRBJ2-3, with 8 bases fitting TRBD2. This CDR3 contains 16 residues. Germline CDR1 SGHTA, CDR2 FQGTGA. Unmatched junction bases numbered 7, after V lost 4 bases and J lost 1 base. CDR3 loop: CASSSFLGGGTDTQYF. Partial CDR3 DNA: TGTGCCAGCAGCTCCTTCCTCGGGGGGGGCACAGATACG.

Remarks on this clone: The read stops 3 residues short of the end of the CDR3; the missing end is completed from the germline J gene. The rearrangement links TRBV11-3 to TRBJ1-2, with 7 bases that match TRBD1. The V and J ends lost 5 bases and 2 bases, in that order; junction bases with no gene match: 2. The germline V gene has CDR1 SGHNT and CDR2 YENEEA. The CDR3 runs to 13 residues. Here the CDR3 reads CASSGQDNYGYTF. The sequenced part of the CDR3 DNA is TGTGCCAGCAGCGGACAGGACAACTATGGC.